Presented here are 19 T cell receptor beta chains from one specimen sequenced in a study of somatic mutations in cytotoxic T cells in rheumatoid arthritis (dated by TCRdb to between 2016 and 2019). Libraries were made using the immunoSEQ multiplex PCR assay. The table was pulled from immuneACCESS by TCRdb, which kept in-frame rearrangements only. Such tables lose some clones; where checked, under half of the loss comes from unresolved V genes, and the rest has no known cause. The sample table holds about 11,000 clones, of which approximately 84% were seen once. The ten largest make up 8% to 9.5% of the sample. Input material: CD8+ T cells sorted from blood. These receptors came from a woman aged 60-75 years with rheumatoid arthritis.

This clone was counted between two and nine times. This chain connects TRBV28 to TRBJ1-5, with TRBD1 matching 9 bases. Germline lookup yields CDR1 MDHEN and CDR2 SYDVKM. The CDR3 runs to 14 residues. With 4 bases clipped from V and 6 bases from J, the junction kept 4 bases outside the gene matches. The chain's CDR3 is CASSSNRGLQPQHF. CDR3 DNA: TGTGCCAGCAGTTCGAACAGGGGGCTTCAGCCCCAGCATTTT.

The gene calls are TRBV7-8 and TRBJ2-1, with 12 bases identical to TRBD2. This CDR3 has 16 residues. From germline, CDR1 is SGHVS and CDR2 FQNEAQ. The trim removed 5 bases at V and 5 bases at J, leaving 7 bases unmatched. In nucleotides, the CDR3 is TGTGCCAGCAGCCAGACTAGCGGGAGACCCAACAATGAGCAGTTCTTC. Amino acids: CASSQTSGRPNNEQFF.

This clone appeared a few times. The chain links TRBV30 to TRBJ1-1; 9 positions match TRBD1. This CDR3 is built from 12 residues. Per the germline V gene, CDR1 is GTSNPN and CDR2 is SVGIG (reference sequence). Trimming took 5 bases from V and 6 from J; bases not matched to a gene: 4. CDR3 sequence: CAWVQGAAEAFF. The CDR3 nucleotides are TGTGCCTGGGTACAGGGGGCAGCTGAAGCTTTCTTT.

There are a few counts of this clone. This chain joins TRBV29-1 and TRBJ2-7; 7 nucleotides match TRBD1. The CDR3 has 13 residues. The germline V gene has CDR1 SQVTM and CDR2 ANQGSEA. V gave up 5 bases and J gave up 2 bases; unmatched junction bases: 6. Here the CDR3 reads CSVKTGITYEQYF. In DNA, the CDR3 is TGCAGCGTTAAGACAGGGATTACCTACGAGCAGTACTTC.

As DNA, the CDR3 is TGTGCCAGCCCCGGGGGGAGGCTCAACAATGAGCAGTTCTTC. Residues: CASPGGRLNNEQFF. V and J are TRBV6-5 and TRBJ2-1, with TRBD2 matching 7 bases. Germline V gives CDR1 MNHEY, CDR2 SVGAGI. The CDR3 runs to 14 residues. The trim removed 8 bases at V and 5 bases at J, leaving 9 bases unmatched.

The genes are TRBV5-5 and TRBJ1-2; 9 bases line up with TRBD1. This CDR3 is 14 amino acids long. CDR1 is SGHKS and CDR2 is YYEKEE in the germline V gene (reference sequence). Trimming cost V 0 bases and J 14 bases; bases outside gene matches: 11. CDR3 sequence: CASSLASRDRAKTF. In DNA, the CDR3 is TGTGCCAGCAGCTTGGCCAGCCGGGACAGGGCCAAAACCTTC.

Points on this clone: At one of its ends the junction is not consistent with the germline gene, which may arise from a read error. This chain links TRBV2 with TRBJ2-1, with 10 bases that match TRBD1. The CDR3 sequence is 15 residues long. The germline gives CDR1 SNHLY, CDR2 FYNNEI. Written as DNA, the CDR3 is TGTGCCAGCAGTGGGGGGACAGGGGTCTACGATGAGCAGTTCTTC. Translated, it gives CASSGGTGVYDEQFF.

This sequence joins TRBV11-2 and TRBJ2-1; 7 bases align to TRBD2. Per the germline V gene, CDR1 is SGHAT and CDR2 is FQNNGV. The junction had 3 bases not matched to a gene; V was cut back by 1 base and J by 3 bases. CDR3 size: 15 residues. DNA for the CDR3: TGTGCCAGCAGCTTAGGGGCGGGAGACTACAATGAGCAGTTCTTC. Translating it yields CASSLGAGDYNEQFF.

J is TRBJ2-7 and V is TRBV10-1; 11 bases align to TRBD1. Germline V gives CDR1 WNHNN, CDR2 SYGVQD (reference sequence). Trimming cost V 0 bases and J 2 bases; bases outside gene matches: 3. The CDR3 has 16 residues. The CDR3 protein is CASSESWGQGAYEQYF. CDR3 nucleotide sequence: TGCGCCAGCAGTGAGTCCTGGGGACAGGGGGCCTACGAGCAGTACTTC.

The chain carries TRBV27 and TRBJ2-1; no clear D gene. This CDR3 has 13 amino acids. Germline loops: CDR1 MNHEY, CDR2 SMNVEV (reference sequence). V was trimmed by 5 bases and J by 1 base, leaving 6 bases between them. CDR3 loop: CASSRPSYNEQFF. CDR3 nucleotide sequence: TGTGCCAGCAGTCGTCCTTCCTACAATGAGCAGTTCTTC.

The chain is built from TRBV28 and TRBJ1-1, with 11 positions matching TRBD1. V lost 4 bases and J lost 3; bases outside the gene matches: 1. This CDR3 region has 14 residues. The germline gives CDR1 MDHEN, CDR2 SYDVKM. CDR3 region: CASSWGQGDTEAFF. For the CDR3, the DNA is TGTGCCAGCAGTTGGGGACAGGGGGACACTGAAGCTTTCTTT.

V gene TRBV6-4 combines with J gene TRBJ2-1; 12 bases are a match to TRBD2. The CDR3 is 14 residues long. In germline, CDR1 is MRHNA, CDR2 SNTAGT. The V gene end was trimmed by 6 bases and the J gene end by 7 bases; junction bases not matched to a gene: 4. The CDR3 protein is CASSLAGGGNEQFF. CDR3 coding DNA: TGTGCCAGCAGCCTAGCGGGAGGGGGGAATGAGCAGTTCTTC.

The chain has TRBV7-8 and TRBJ2-7; D may be TRBD2 (6 bases). The CDR3 covers 15 residues. V lost 7 bases and J lost 0, with 16 bases in between. Looked up from germline, CDR1 is SGHVS and CDR2 is FQNEAQ. CDR3: CASTPGSGDSYEQYF. CDR3 coding DNA: TGTGCCAGCACCCCCGGGTCGGGAGACTCCTACGAGCAGTACTTC.

This clone showed up just a few times. The V and J genes are TRBV4-3 and TRBJ2-1; 7 positions agree with TRBD2. Trimming cost V 0 bases and J 9 bases; bases outside gene matches: 8. This CDR3 region has 15 residues. The germline CDR1 and CDR2 sequences are LGHNA and YSLEER. The CDR3, as DNA: TGCGCCAGCAGCCAAGATGCCGGACTAGTTAGTGAGCAGTTCTTC. Amino acid sequence: CASSQDAGLVSEQFF.

V is TRBV7-2 and J is TRBJ2-1, with 14 bases fitting TRBD2. Germline V CDR1 and CDR2: SGHTA, FQGNSA. There are 17 residues in the CDR3. V lost 8 bases to trimming and J lost 5 bases; unmatched junction nucleotides: 11. The CDR3 sequence: CASYRVRLAGGNNEQFF. The DNA for the CDR3 is TGTGCCAGCTATAGGGTGAGACTAGCGGGAGGGAACAATGAGCAGTTCTTC.

The chain recombines TRBV27 with TRBJ2-7; TRBD2 is a possible D gene (5 bases). Trimming shortened V by 3 bases and J by 5 bases, and 8 bases separated the two germline ends. Germline values: CDR1 MNHEY, CDR2 SMNVEV (reference sequence). The CDR3 is 12 residues long. As DNA, the CDR3 is TGTGCCAGCAGTTTTGGAGGCAACGAGCAGTACTTC. Protein: CASSFGGNEQYF.

This chain uses TRBV19 with TRBJ2-7; 9 bases are a match to TRBD1. CDR3 length equals 15 residues. Germline CDR1 is LNHDA and CDR2 is SQIVND (reference sequence). With 5 bases clipped from V and 2 bases from J, the junction kept 7 bases outside the gene matches. CDR3 nucleotide sequence: TGTGCCAGTAGTCCCGGACAGGGGAAGCCCTACGAGCAGTACTTC. This gives the protein CASSPGQGKPYEQYF.

This sequence joins TRBV5-6 and TRBJ2-7; 11 bases fit TRBD2. The length of the CDR3 is 17 residues. CDR1 SGHDT and CDR2 YYEEEE come from the germline V gene. V lost 3 bases to trimming and J lost 3 bases; unmatched junction nucleotides: 11. CDR3 in DNA: TGTGCCAGCAGCTCCATAGCGGGAGGGCCGATGGGCTACGAGCAGTACTTC. Residues: CASSSIAGGPMGYEQYF.

This clone was detected a few times. The chain links TRBV7-9 to TRBJ2-1; maybe TRBD2 (6 bases). Trimming left V 5 bases short and J 7 bases short, with 24 bases between. Germline V gives CDR1 SEHNR, CDR2 FQNEAQ (reference sequence). The CDR3 is 17 amino acids. CDR3 amino acids: CASSPVGPQRVSNEQFF. The CDR3 region has the DNA TGTGCCAGCAGCCCCGTGGGGCCCCAGCGGGTCTCTAATGAGCAGTTCTTC.